This T cell receptor beta chain was profiled in a study of T cells expressing NK-cell markers. The wider study: Sequencing of TCR beta repertoires drew on sorted CD3+CD56+NKG2C+, CD3+CD56+NKG2C- and CD3+CD56-NKG2C+ T cells. Among eight sequenced donors, seven carried HCMV seropositivity while one was seronegative.

Researchers built TCR beta cDNA using 5'RACE template switching with UMIs. With the 5' RACE reads reprocessed, TCRdb shows one record per CDR3 protein and no DNA. This repertoire includes 300,000 or so distinct CDR3 sequences. A word on this clonotype: The antigen is undetermined.

Overall study results and limits: For about 6 donors, the dominant NKG2C+ clonotypes made up roughly 1.0-8% of their CD8+ T cells.

Germline CDR1 SGHKS, CDR2 YYEKEE (reference sequence). The CDR3 covers 14 residues. This sequence was found in a woman between 18 and 70 years old in good health. The chain has TRBV5-5 and TRBJ2-3; TCRdb lists TRBD2, though no DNA is available to test this call. The sample comprised blood T cells: a sorted CD56 or NKG2C T cell subset, CD4+ or CD8+ T cells, or bulk PBMC T cells (not recorded which). Here the CDR3 reads CASSFGLDGNTQYF.